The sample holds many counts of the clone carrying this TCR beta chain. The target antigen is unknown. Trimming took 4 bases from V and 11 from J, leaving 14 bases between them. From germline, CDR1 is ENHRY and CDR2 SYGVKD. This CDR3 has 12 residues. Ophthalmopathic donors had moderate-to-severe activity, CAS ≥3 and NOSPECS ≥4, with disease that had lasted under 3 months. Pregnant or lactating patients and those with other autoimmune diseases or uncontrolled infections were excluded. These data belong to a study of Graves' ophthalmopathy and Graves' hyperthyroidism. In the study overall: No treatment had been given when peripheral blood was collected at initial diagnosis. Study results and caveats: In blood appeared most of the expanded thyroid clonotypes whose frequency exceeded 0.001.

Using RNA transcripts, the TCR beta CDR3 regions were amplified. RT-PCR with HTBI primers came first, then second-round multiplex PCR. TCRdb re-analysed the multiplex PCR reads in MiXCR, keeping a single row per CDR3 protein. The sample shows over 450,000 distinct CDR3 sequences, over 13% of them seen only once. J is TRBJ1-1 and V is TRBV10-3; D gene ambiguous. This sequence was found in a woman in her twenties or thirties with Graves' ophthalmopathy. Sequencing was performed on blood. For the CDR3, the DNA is TGTGCCATCAGTGGAAGCGGTCTTGATGCTTTCTTT. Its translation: CAISGSGLDAFF.